The following is a T cell receptor (beta chain) sequence with its context. Its antigen remains unidentified. No base quality information exists; no much larger clone differs at one position. V is reduced by 3 bases and J by 4 bases, leaving a spacing of 9 bases between them. Counted from cysteine to phenylalanine, this CDR3 has 14 amino acids. The entry retains the CDR3 DNA only, 42 bases that are in frame from base 1. According to the germline V gene (reference sequence), CDR1 reads SEHNR and CDR2 reads FQNEAQ. This sample was sequenced with an Illumina HiSeq 2500. Quantitative 5'-RACE with molecular barcodes was used to prepare TCR beta libraries. On the study's bioinformatics: To identify disease-linked TCR variants, a new computational method was used, one built on a probabilistic model of VDJ rearrangement. In TCRdb, the public reads were trimmed at Q25 with fastp and aligned with MiXCR, with productive beta chains retained. Duplicate CDR3 protein sequences are folded into a single record with the most common DNA and genes. The V and J calls and clone size come from TCRdb's table, not from the authors' own analysis. For this sample the table gives 130,000 or so distinct CDR3 sequences, of which under 20% were detected only once. Roughly 30% of the sample rests with the top ten.

This sample was included in a study of CD8 T cells in ankylosing spondylitis listed by TCRdb under 2017. Study-wide context: The study set out to find disease-linked TCR variants by profiling T cell receptor beta repertoires in ankylosing spondylitis patients and healthy donors. Peripheral blood was sampled, and synovial fluid was additionally collected from ankylosing spondylitis patients. The full study cohort was made up of about two dozen ankylosing spondylitis patients and roughly 98 healthy donors.

Study-wide conclusions, independent of this receptor: The disease-linked clones had a CD8+ phenotype and were found at relatively low frequencies in peripheral blood. According to the report, matched synovial fluid samples from ankylosing spondylitis patients were significantly enriched for the disease-linked clones. Blood from ankylosing spondylitis patients appeared to be characterized by a TCR beta motif made up of several highly homologous amino acid variants. Some of the motif variants had been reported before in the synovial fluid and blood of reactive arthritis patients, a finding that suggests common disease-initiation mechanisms.

The source of this sequence is a male donor with ankylosing spondylitis. Source material: blood, either unsorted or a sorted T cell fraction (not recorded which). This chain joins TRBV7-9 to TRBJ1-4, with a tentative D gene TRBD1 over 6 matching bases. CDR3 sequence: CASSFDRSNEKLFF. The DNA reads TGTGCCAGCAGCTTCGACAGGAGTAATGAAAAACTGTTTTTT.